This T cell receptor beta chain was identified during a study of human T cells and chemical hapten exposure. About this clonotype itself: One junction end does not reproduce the germline sequence, and a read error may be involved.

In the library, unique molecular identifiers were attached to individual cDNA molecules. TCRdb analysed the reads with MiXCR anew, one entry per CDR3 protein. The table shows approximately 4,900 distinct CDR3 sequences, with around 50% occurring only once. The treatment is: therapeutic diphenylcyclopropenone sensitization with weekly scalp DPC. This CDR3 is built from 13 residues. Germline loops: CDR1 SGHDT, CDR2 YYEEEE. Sequencing used whole blood, obtained before DPC sensitization or 2, 6, or about 24 weeks after (not recorded which). This clonotype was sampled from an adult with alopecia areata. Some clones in this sample may be carry-over from other donors' samples. This table probably holds off-target reads from a library built for another chain. The chain recombines TRBV5-6 with TRBJ2-7; D not certain. The DNA for the CDR3 is TGTCCCAGCAGCTTGGGGTTCTCCTACGAGCAGTACTTC. This codes for CPSSLGFSYEQYF. The entire variable domain, with the rest obtained from reference TRBV5-6 and TRBJ2-7, is as follows: DAGVTQSPTHLIKTRGQQVTLRCSPKSGHDTVSWYQQALGQGPQFIFQYYEEEERQRGNFPDRFSGHQFPNYSSELNVNALLLGDSALYLCPSSLGFSYEQYFGPGTRLTVT.